The 15 T cell receptor beta chains listed next were all sequenced from one sample in a study of T cell repertoires in cytomegalovirus infection. MiXCR, run by TCRdb on the reads, gives a single entry per CDR3 protein. The profile covers 650,000 to 900,000 distinct CDR3 sequences, with around a third appearing a single time and roughly an eighth taken by the ten largest. Their antigens are not known. This sample comprised cultured CD8+ T cells from PBMCs, obtained from culture after CMV antigen stimulation. These receptors were obtained from a human donor in good health (CMV status not recorded). Some clones in this sample may be carry-over from other donors' samples.

The chain combines TRBV6-6 with TRBJ1-1; tentatively, D is TRBD1 (5 bases). V dropped 0 bases and J dropped 14 bases, with 19 bases sitting between them. CDR3 length: 14 amino acids. The germline V gene encodes CDR1 MNHNY and CDR2 SVGAGI (reference sequence). CDR3 amino acids: CASSYSGGSYESFF. For the CDR3, the DNA is TGTGCCAGCAGTTACTCGGGGGGAAGTTACGAATCCTTCTTT.

Turning to this clonotype: One end of the junction varies from germline; a read error may be responsible. The J gene is TRBJ2-1, the V gene TRBV6-5; D is ambiguous. CDR3 length equals 12 residues. Germline CDR1 MNHEY, CDR2 SVGAGI. The CDR3 reads CASSYVVSEIIF. The DNA of the CDR3 is TGTGCCAGCAGTTACGTTGTGTCAGAAATAATCTTC.

This clonotype was picked up many times. A junction end diverges from the germline sequence, so it may reflect a read error. This chain joins TRBV12-3 or TRBV12-4 and TRBJ2-5; D is possibly TRBD1 or TRBD2 (5 bases each). The length of the CDR3 is 14 residues. The CDR3 DNA sequence: TGTGCCAGCAGCTTAGAGGGCAGGGAGGAGACCCAGTACTTC. Encoded protein: CASSLEGREETQYF.

This chain uses TRBV19 with TRBJ2-1; 7 bases match TRBD2. Trimming at V came to 2 bases and at J to 2 bases, leaving 6 bases not matched to a gene. Germline lookup yields CDR1 LNHDA and CDR2 SQIVND (reference sequence). CDR3 size: 16 residues. The DNA for the CDR3 is TGTGCCAGTAGTATACAATCCCGGGGGGCCTACAATGAGCAGTTCTTC. Its translation: CASSIQSRGAYNEQFF.

A few counts support this clonotype. J is TRBJ2-7 and V is TRBV2; no firm D call. Per the germline V gene, CDR1 is SNHLY and CDR2 is FYNNEI. V lost 3 bases to trimming and J lost 11 bases, with 11 bases between them. CDR3 length equals 11 residues. This CDR3 reads CASSDRDKEYV. CDR3 in DNA: TGTGCCAGCAGTGATCGAGATAAGGAGTACGTC.

This chain joins TRBV12-3 or TRBV12-4 and TRBJ2-4; D is ambiguous. The CDR3 loop spans 13 amino acids. V lost 10 bases, J lost 6 bases, and 16 bases lay in between. The CDR3 protein is CANKRLAGNIQYF. CDR3 DNA sequence: TGTGCCAACAAGCGACTGGCTGGAAACATTCAGTACTTC.

The rearrangement uses TRBV6-1 and TRBJ2-7; 8 positions agree with TRBD1. Germline V gene sequence: CDR1 MNHNS, CDR2 SASEGT. The CDR3 sequence is 16 residues long. Unmatched junction bases numbered 8, after V lost 1 base and J lost 3 bases. In DNA form, the CDR3 reads TGTGCCAGCAGTGAAGTCACAGGGGGATTACTCTACGAGCAGTACTTC. It encodes CASSEVTGGLLYEQYF.

In the case of this clonotype: A much bigger clone sits one base away, suggesting this may be a read error. The chain uses TRBV7-4 and TRBJ1-4, with TRBD1 matching 9 bases. The length of the CDR3 is 16 residues. CDR1 is SGHVT, CDR2 SQSDAQ, per germline. V was pared by 5 bases and J by 8 bases, with 12 bases of the junction left unmatched. The CDR3 sequence: CASSPMMGQGIEKLFF. CDR3 nucleotide sequence: TGTGCCAGCAGCCCGATGATGGGACAGGGAATCGAAAAACTGTTTTTT. The full variable domain, with the rest looked up from reference TRBV7-4 and TRBJ1-4, is GAGVSQSPRYKVAKRGRDVALRCDSISGHVTLYWYRQTLGQGSEVLTYSQSDAQRDKSGRPSGRFSAERPERSVSTLKIQRTEQGDSAVYLCASSPMMGQGIEKLFFGSGTQLSVL.

The CDR3 nucleotides are TGTGCCAGCTTGAAGAAAAGGGGGCTACGGGAGACCCAGTACTTC. The encoded protein is CASLKKRGLRETQYF. The rearrangement joins TRBV7-6 to TRBJ2-5, with TRBD1 matching over 7 bases. V was clipped by 8 bases and J by 5 bases; unmatched bases: 14. The germline V gene has CDR1 SGHVS and CDR2 FNYEAQ. This CDR3 has 15 amino acids.

The chain links TRBV12-3 or TRBV12-4 to TRBJ2-5; 8 bases match TRBD2. This CDR3 spans 15 amino acids. Germline trimming cut 5 bases from V and 10 bases from J; bases unmatched to any gene: 15. CDR3 sequence (DNA): TGTGCCAGCAGTCCCCCCTTAACGGGGGGGGGGAGCCAGTACTTC. Translating gives CASSPPLTGGGSQYF.

The chain combines TRBV15 with TRBJ1-2; 8 bases agree with TRBD1. Losses at the gene ends were 8 bases for V and 3 bases for J; bases not matched to a gene: 5. Germline V gene sequence: CDR1 LNHNV, CDR2 YYDKDF (reference sequence). The CDR3 covers 13 residues. The CDR3 DNA sequence: TGTGCCACCCGTGACAGGGGCTACTATGGCTACACCTTC. Encoded protein: CATRDRGYYGYTF.

This clonotype was counted ten times or more. The chain couples TRBV7-2 to TRBJ2-1; perhaps TRBD1 as D (7 bases). Trimming shortened V by 1 base and J by 6 bases, and 13 bases separated the two germline ends. In germline, CDR1 is SGHTA, CDR2 FQGNSA. The CDR3 has 15 residues. CDR3 loop: CASSLEMQGGNEQFF. The CDR3 nucleotides are TGTGCCAGCAGCTTAGAAATGCAGGGGGGCAATGAGCAGTTCTTC.

The chain combines TRBV27 with TRBJ2-2; no definite D call. This CDR3 region has 16 residues. In germline, CDR1 is MNHEY, CDR2 SMNVEV (reference sequence). The V and J ends lost 5 bases and 4 bases respectively, with 17 bases between them. Here the CDR3 reads CASSPSDLSLTGELFF. As DNA, the CDR3 is TGTGCCAGCAGTCCCTCCGACCTATCCCTCACCGGGGAGCTGTTTTTT.

The chain joins TRBV4-1 to TRBJ2-4, with a tentative D call TRBD2 (5 bases). The CDR3 sequence is 15 residues long. With 0 bases removed from V and 4 bases from J, the gap between germline ends came to 10 bases. The germline gives CDR1 MGHRA, CDR2 YSYEKL. The CDR3 nucleotides are TGCGCCAGCAGCCAAGATGGACGGGAAAAAAACATTCAGTACTTC. Its translation is CASSQDGREKNIQYF.

In its sample, this clonotype was seen once. The junction departs from the called germline gene at one end, perhaps through a read error. The V and J genes are TRBV7-9 and TRBJ2-4, with D possibly TRBD1 on 6 matching bases. The CDR3 is made up of 13 amino acids. The germline gives CDR1 SEHNR, CDR2 FQNEAQ (reference sequence). CDR3 sequence (DNA): TGTGTCAGCAGCTTAATCCCGGACAGATCCTATAACTTC. Protein product: CVSSLIPDRSYNF.